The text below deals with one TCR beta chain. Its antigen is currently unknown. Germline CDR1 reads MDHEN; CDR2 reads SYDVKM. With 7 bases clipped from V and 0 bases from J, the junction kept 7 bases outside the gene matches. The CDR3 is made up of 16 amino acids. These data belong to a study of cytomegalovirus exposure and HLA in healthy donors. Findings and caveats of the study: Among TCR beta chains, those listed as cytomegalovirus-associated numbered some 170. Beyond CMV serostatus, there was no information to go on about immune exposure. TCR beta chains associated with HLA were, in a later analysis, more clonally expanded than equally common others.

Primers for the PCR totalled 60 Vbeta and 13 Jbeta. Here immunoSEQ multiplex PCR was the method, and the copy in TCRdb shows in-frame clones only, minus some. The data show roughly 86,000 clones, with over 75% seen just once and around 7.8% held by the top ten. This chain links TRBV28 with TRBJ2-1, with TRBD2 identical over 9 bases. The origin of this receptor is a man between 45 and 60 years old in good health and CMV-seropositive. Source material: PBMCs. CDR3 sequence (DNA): TGTGCCAGCATCGGTAGCGGGGGCTCCTCCTACAATGAGCAGTTCTTC. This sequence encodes CASIGSGGSSYNEQFF.